Listed here is a single TCR beta chain. Ten or more counts support this clonotype. The target of this receptor is not known. No quality values exist for individual bases; no much larger clone is one base distant. V loses 3 bases of germline sequence and J loses 0 bases, and the interval between the two ends is 15 bases. There are 17 amino acids in the CDR3, from cysteine to phenylalanine inclusive. CDR3 DNA is the only sequence kept; it has 51 bases, read in frame from the first base. The time point tag for this specimen amounts to: longitudinal time-point 3. The healthy controls were volunteers from a blood bank in Maryland, USA. For unsorted PBMC libraries, 2 million PBMCs were used after storage in RNAlater at -80 degrees C until RNA extraction. Peripheral blood was subjected to Ficoll-Hypaque density gradient centrifugation to isolate PBMCs, which were then cryopreserved in liquid nitrogen. This entry belongs to a study of neurological immune-mediated disorders (dated by TCRdb to between 2019 and 2020). About the full investigation: Peripheral blood TCR-beta repertoires from patients with HTLV-I-associated myelopathy (HAM/TSP), patients with multiple sclerosis, and healthy controls were compared in the study using UMI-based sequencing. The approximately 100 TCR-beta libraries included longitudinal samples, technical triplicates and paired sorted CD4+ and CD8+ T-cell subsets alongside PBMC samples. Longitudinal HAM/TSP and healthy donors were sampled at 3 time-points each (about 3-40 month intervals). The cohort comprised roughly 65 subjects: roughly 15 HAM/TSP patients, around 35 multiple sclerosis patients and approximately 20 healthy controls. The study at large found these results: Across subjects, expanded clones never shared an identical CDR3 amino acid sequence, which suggests that the TCR-beta repertoires in every group were private. TCR clonal expansion was highest in HAM/TSP patients and lowest in MS patients, with MS patients falling below even healthy controls.

cDNA synthesis used template-switch 5'RACE with a primer carrying a 10-nucleotide random unique molecular identifier tagging each TCR transcript. Every sequencing run covered 15-18 subjects and yielded more than 180 million TCR-beta sequences. Total RNA was extracted with the RNeasy kit. The KAPA Real-time Library Amplification kit was used to amplify TCR-beta VDJ regions with primers for the TCR constant region and the 5'RACE anchor. A first PCR added sample indexes and Illumina adaptors, after which a second PCR increased the library yield. After purification with Ampure beads, the TCR product of roughly 650 bp was size-selected on a 2% E-gel SizeSelection system. Library quality was checked on a Bioanalyzer, concentration was measured with Qubit, and libraries were quantified with the Kapa Library Quantification kit before pooling. An Illumina HiSeq 2500 was used to sequence the libraries paired-end at 2 x 150 bp. To increase sequence diversity, roughly 24-32% phiX was spiked into each library pool. In the paper's pipeline: The UMI-based MiGEC pipeline processed quality-filtered reads and removed over 80% of raw TCR sequences during error correction. IMGT germline references were used for aligning VDJ genes, and each clonotype was defined as a unique CDR3 amino acid sequence together with its V-J genes. Clonal expansion, Shannon diversity and CDR3 relatedness (CalcPairwiseDistances, ClusterSamples) were evaluated with VDJtools, and phylogenetic trees were built with CLCbio workbench. Clones with at least 8 unique UMIs were defined as expanded, with this threshold being based on coefficient-of-variation modelling across technical triplicates. Starting from the raw public reads, TCRdb applied fastp trimming at Q25, assembled clones with MiXCR and retained in-frame beta chains. Rows are unified per CDR3 protein, each entry keeping the most common DNA and genes. TCRdb's processing, not the study's, gives the V and J calls here. The sample table lists 43,000 or so distinct CDR3 sequences, approximately 15% of them with a count of one. The ten largest clones represent about 10% of the sample.

This receptor was identified in a man aged 25 to 40 in good health. This receptor chain uses TRBV12-3 or TRBV12-4 and TRBJ2-1; TRBD2 is a weak D gene call, 5 bases matching. The sample taken for sequencing was PBMCs. In nucleotides, the sequence is TGTGCCAGCAGTTTGACTATCCTGGACTCCTCCTACAATGAGCAGTTCTTC. The resulting protein is CASSLTILDSSYNEQFF.